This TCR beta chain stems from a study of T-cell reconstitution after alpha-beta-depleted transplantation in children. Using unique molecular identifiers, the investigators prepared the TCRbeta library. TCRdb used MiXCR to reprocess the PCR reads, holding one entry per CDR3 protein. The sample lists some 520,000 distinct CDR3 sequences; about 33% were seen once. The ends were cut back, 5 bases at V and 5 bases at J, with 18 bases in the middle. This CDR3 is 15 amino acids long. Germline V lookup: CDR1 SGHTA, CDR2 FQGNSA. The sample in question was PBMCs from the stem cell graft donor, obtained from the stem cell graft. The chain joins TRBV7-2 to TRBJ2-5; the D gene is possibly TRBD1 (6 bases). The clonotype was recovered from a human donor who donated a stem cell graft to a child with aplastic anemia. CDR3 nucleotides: TGTGCCAGCAGCGTCGACAGGAACAACAGGGAGACCCAGTACTTC. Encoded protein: CASSVDRNNRETQYF.